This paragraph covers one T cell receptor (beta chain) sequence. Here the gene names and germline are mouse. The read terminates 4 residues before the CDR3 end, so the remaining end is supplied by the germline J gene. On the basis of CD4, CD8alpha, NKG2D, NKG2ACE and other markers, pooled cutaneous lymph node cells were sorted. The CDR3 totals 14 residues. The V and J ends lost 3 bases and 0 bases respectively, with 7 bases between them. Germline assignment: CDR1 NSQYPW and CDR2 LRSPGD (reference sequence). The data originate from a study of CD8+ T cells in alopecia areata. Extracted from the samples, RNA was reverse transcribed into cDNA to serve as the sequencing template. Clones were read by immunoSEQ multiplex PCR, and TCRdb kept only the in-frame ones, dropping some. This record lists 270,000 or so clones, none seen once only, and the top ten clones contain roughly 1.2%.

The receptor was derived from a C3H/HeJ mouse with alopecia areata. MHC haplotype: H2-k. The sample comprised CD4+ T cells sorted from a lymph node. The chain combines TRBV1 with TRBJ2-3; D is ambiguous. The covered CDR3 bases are TGCACCTGCAGTGCGGCACATAGTGCAGAA. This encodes CTCSAAHSAE. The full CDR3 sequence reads CTCSAAHSAETLYF.